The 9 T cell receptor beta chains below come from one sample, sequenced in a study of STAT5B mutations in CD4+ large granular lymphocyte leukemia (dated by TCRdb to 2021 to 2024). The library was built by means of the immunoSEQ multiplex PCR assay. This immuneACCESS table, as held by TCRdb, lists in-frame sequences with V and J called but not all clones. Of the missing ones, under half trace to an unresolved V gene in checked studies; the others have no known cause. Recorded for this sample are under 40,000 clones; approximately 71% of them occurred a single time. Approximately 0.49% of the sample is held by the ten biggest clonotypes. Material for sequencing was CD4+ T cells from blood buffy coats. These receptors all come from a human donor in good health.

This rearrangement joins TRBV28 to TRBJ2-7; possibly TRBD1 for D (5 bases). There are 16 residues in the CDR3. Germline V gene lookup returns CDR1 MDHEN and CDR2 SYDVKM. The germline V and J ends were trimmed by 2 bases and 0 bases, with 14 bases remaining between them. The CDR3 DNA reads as TGTGCCAGCAGTTTAGTGATGTGGGGCAGCTCCTACGAGCAGTACTTC. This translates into CASSLVMWGSSYEQYF.

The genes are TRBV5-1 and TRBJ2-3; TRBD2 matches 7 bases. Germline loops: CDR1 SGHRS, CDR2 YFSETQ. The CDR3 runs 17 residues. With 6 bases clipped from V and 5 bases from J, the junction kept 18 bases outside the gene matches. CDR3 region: CASTPPSGGRGVDTQYF. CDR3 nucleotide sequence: TGCGCCAGCACCCCCCCTAGCGGAGGCCGGGGGGTAGATACGCAGTATTTT.

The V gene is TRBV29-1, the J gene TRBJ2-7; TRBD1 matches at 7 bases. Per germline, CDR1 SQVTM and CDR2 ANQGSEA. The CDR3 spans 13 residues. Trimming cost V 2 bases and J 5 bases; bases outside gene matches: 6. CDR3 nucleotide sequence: TGCAGCGTTGAACCACAGGGGTGGCACGAGCAGTACTTC. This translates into CSVEPQGWHEQYF.

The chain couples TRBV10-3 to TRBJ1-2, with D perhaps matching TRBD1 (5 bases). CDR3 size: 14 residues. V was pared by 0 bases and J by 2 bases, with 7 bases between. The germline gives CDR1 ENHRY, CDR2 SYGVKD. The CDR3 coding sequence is TGTGCCATCAGTGAGTCCGGGGCCAACTATGGCTACACCTTC. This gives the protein CAISESGANYGYTF.

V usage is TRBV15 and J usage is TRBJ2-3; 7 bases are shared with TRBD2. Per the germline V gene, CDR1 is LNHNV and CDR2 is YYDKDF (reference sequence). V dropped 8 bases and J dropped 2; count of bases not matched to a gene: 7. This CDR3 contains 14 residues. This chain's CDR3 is CATGRRGITDTQYF. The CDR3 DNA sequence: TGTGCCACCGGGCGGCGGGGGATCACAGATACGCAGTATTTT. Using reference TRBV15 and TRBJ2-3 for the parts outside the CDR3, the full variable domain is DAMVIQNPRYQVTQFGKPVTLSCSQTLNHNVMYWYQQKSSQAPKLLFHYYDKDFNNEADTPDNFQSRRPNTSFCFLDIRSPGLGDTAMYLCATGRRGITDTQYFGPGTRLTVL.

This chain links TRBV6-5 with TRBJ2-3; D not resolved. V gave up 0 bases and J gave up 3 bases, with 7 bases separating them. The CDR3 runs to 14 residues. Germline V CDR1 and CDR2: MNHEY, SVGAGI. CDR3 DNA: TGTGCCAGCAGTTACTCCTCAACGACAGATACGCAGTATTTT. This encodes CASSYSSTTDTQYF.

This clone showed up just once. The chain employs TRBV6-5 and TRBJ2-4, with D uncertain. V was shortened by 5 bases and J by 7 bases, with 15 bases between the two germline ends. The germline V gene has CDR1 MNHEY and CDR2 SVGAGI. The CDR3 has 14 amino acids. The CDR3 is CASSTAVLGNIQYF. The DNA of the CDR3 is TGTGCCAGCAGTACCGCAGTCCTGGGTAACATTCAGTACTTC.

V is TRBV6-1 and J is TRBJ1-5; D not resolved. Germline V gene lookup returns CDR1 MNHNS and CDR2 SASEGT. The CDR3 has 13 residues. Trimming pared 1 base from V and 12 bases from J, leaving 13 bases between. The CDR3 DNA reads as TGTGCCAGCAGTGAAGTAGTGGCCTCTCTCCAGCATTTT. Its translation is CASSEVVASLQHF.

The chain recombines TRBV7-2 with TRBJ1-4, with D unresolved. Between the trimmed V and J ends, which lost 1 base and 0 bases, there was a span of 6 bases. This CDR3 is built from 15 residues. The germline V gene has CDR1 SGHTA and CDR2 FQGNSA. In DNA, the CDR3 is TGTGCCAGCAGCTTAGACACGTCAACTAATGAAAAACTGTTTTTT. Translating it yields CASSLDTSTNEKLFF.